This T cell receptor beta chain was sequenced in a study of T-cell reconstitution after alpha-beta-depleted transplantation in children (dated by TCRdb to about 2016). About the full investigation: The study quantitatively tracked T-cell immune reconstitution after TCRalphabeta/CD19-depleted allogeneic hematopoietic cell transplantation in children using TCR repertoire profiling.

Receptor libraries were prepared by PCR. The sequencer was an Illumina HiSeq 2500. Molecular barcoding was employed in the preparation of TCR libraries, with unique molecular identifiers being used to normalize TCRbeta repertoire quantification. The public sequencing data were trimmed at Q25 with fastp and processed into clonotypes with MiXCR by TCRdb, which kept only in-frame beta chains. Identical CDR3 protein sequences are pooled into one entry, listed with their most common genes and DNA. The sample includes a few hundred thousand distinct CDR3 sequences, with over 25% observed a single time. In total, the top ten clones hold less than 40% of the sample. Remarks on this clonotype: Its antigen specificity is not known. Per-base qualities were not stored, and no clone one base away is much larger.

This specimen's treatment or condition label, interpreted: allogeneic hematopoietic cell transplantation with graft depleted of TCRalphabeta T cells and CD19 B cells. Transplant recipients were children who received TCRalphabeta/CD19-depleted allogeneic hematopoietic cell grafts. Results the study describes overall, beyond this receptor: Apparently early alphabetaT-cell count recovery about two months after transplant reportedly relied on only several hundred rapidly expanded clones derived from non-depleted graft cells. In some patients, the high TCRbeta diversity seen at day 60 was put down to recipient T cells and intrathymic progenitors that had survived conditioning. Over subsequent months, a decline in hyperexpanded clone frequencies was noted, and after one year, T-cell counts and TCRbeta diversity were mostly ascribed to newly produced T cells.

The germline V end is reduced by 4 bases and the J end by 6 bases; junction bases left unmatched: 7. The CDR3 runs 15 residues from the cysteine to the phenylalanine. Of all the DNA, just the CDR3 is kept, 45 bases in frame from base 1. Reading the germline V gene gives CDR1 SGHVS and CDR2 FQNEAQ. The receptor was derived from a boy under three years old with Wiskott-Aldrich syndrome, due to receive a stem cell transplant. Sequencing used PBMCs, obtained before TCRalphabeta/CD19-depleted stem cell transplant. The chain is made from TRBV7-8 and TRBJ1-5; 9 bases in the junction line up with TRBD1. The base sequence is TGTGCCAGCAGCTCCGGGACAGGGACTAGTCAGCCCCAGCATTTT. It codes for CASSSGTGTSQPQHF.